The clone carrying this T cell receptor (beta chain) was observed a few times. TCRdb re-called the RACE reads with MiXCR, one entry per CDR3 protein. The repertoire holds around 150,000 distinct CDR3 sequences, with roughly a quarter as singletons. The CDR3 has 15 amino acids. CDR1 and CDR2 from the germline V gene are LNHDA and SQIVND (reference sequence). Trimming shortened V by 6 bases and J by 2 bases, and 14 bases separated the two germline ends. Described time point: patch test 3, about 24 weeks after DPC sensitization. This sample's treatment: therapeutic diphenylcyclopropenone sensitization with weekly scalp DPC. The data stem from a study of human T cells and chemical hapten exposure.

The chain uses TRBV19 and TRBJ1-5; D call uncertain. The TCR was taken from a woman aged 18-29 years with alopecia areata. Some clones in this sample may be carry-over from other donors' samples. The sequenced sample was whole blood, obtained in connection with sensitization to the hapten diphenylcyclopropenone (DPC). The CDR3 bases are TGTGCCAGTAGCGTCTCGGCTGGTGGCAATCAGCCCCAGCATTTT. This encodes CASSVSAGGNQPQHF.